One and the same sample provided the 30 T cell receptor beta chains below, sequenced in a study of Graves' ophthalmopathy and Graves' hyperthyroidism. The sequenced template was RNA, covering the TCR beta CDR3 region. A first-round RT-PCR used HTBI primers, followed by a second-round multiplex PCR. TCRdb re-analysed the multiplex PCR reads in MiXCR, keeping a single row per CDR3 protein. Among 40,000 to 50,000 distinct CDR3 sequences listed, less than 65% were seen once. Sequencing was performed on peripheral blood. The receptors shown here come from an adult man with Graves' ophthalmopathy.

This clonotype was recorded many times. This chain joins TRBV20-1 and TRBJ1-1, with TRBD1 matching 8 bases. J gave up 1 base and V 4 bases, and 8 bases lay outside the gene matches. This CDR3 contains 15 residues. Germline V CDR1 and CDR2: DFQATT, SNEGSKA (reference sequence). The CDR3 loop reads CSATSPDRGNTEAFF. As DNA, the CDR3 is TGCAGTGCTACCTCCCCCGACAGGGGGAACACTGAAGCTTTCTTT.

V usage is TRBV20-1 and J usage is TRBJ2-2; possibly TRBD1 for D (6 bases). V lost 3 bases to trimming and J lost 4 bases, with 18 bases between them. This CDR3 is built from 16 residues. Germline V lookup: CDR1 DFQATT, CDR2 SNEGSKA (reference sequence). The CDR3 spells CSARVTGGLSTGELFF. The CDR3 DNA sequence: TGCAGTGCTAGGGTGACAGGAGGCCTGAGCACCGGGGAGCTGTTTTTT.

The chain recombines TRBV7-2 with TRBJ2-7; D might be TRBD2 (6 bases). Germline CDR1 and CDR2: SGHTA and FQGNSA. This CDR3 has 16 residues. V lost 7 bases, J lost 0 bases, and 19 bases lay in between. The CDR3 reads CASTSAGLASSYEQYF. The CDR3 DNA follows: TGTGCCAGCACCTCTGCCGGGCTAGCGAGCTCCTACGAGCAGTACTTC.

This chain connects TRBV7-9 to TRBJ2-7; TRBD1 aligns across 8 bases. The germline gives CDR1 SEHNR, CDR2 FQNEAQ (reference sequence). This CDR3 region has 14 residues. The V gene end was trimmed by 5 bases and the J gene end by 5 bases; junction bases not matched to a gene: 8. DNA for the CDR3: TGTGCCAGCAGCACCGGACAGGGCCCTGACGAGCAGTACTTC. Translated: CASSTGQGPDEQYF.

V usage is TRBV6-6 and J usage is TRBJ2-3; tentatively, D is TRBD2 (5 bases). V lost 7 bases, J lost 1 base, and 15 bases lay in between. Germline values: CDR1 MNHNY, CDR2 SVGAGI (reference sequence). The CDR3 has 15 residues. The CDR3 nucleotides read TGTGCCAGCACCGCGGCCGGACTGCGCACAGATACGCAGTATTTT. Translation gives CASTAAGLRTDTQYF.

Comments on this clonotype: Here the CDR3 omits its conserved ending phenylalanine or tryptophan, so a read error is the likely source. V and J are TRBV24-1 and TRBJ2-2, with 7 nucleotides matching TRBD1. The CDR3 is made up of 16 amino acids. Germline CDR1 reads KGHDR; CDR2 reads SFDVKD. V gave up 5 bases and J gave up 2 bases; unmatched junction bases: 7. The CDR3 DNA follows: TGTGCCACCAGTGGTCCGACAGGGAGAAACACCGGGGAGCTGTTTTAT. Its protein product is CATSGPTGRNTGELFY.

Note on this clonotype: Since a much larger clone is just one base distant, this may be a read error. Here the CDR3 DNA reads TGTGCCAGCAGTTCAAGATGGAGGGTTCCCTACGAGCAGTACTTC. This encodes CASSSRWRVPYEQYF. The J gene is TRBJ2-7, the V gene TRBV27; possibly TRBD2 for D (6 bases). Trimming stripped 4 bases from V and 2 bases from J, with 15 bases between. The CDR3 has 15 amino acids. The germline V gene encodes CDR1 MNHEY and CDR2 SMNVEV (reference sequence).

This clonotype was counted ten times or more. This chain links TRBV19 with TRBJ2-5; D might be TRBD2 (5 bases). CDR3 length: 17 amino acids. V lost 5 bases and J lost 2, with 21 bases in between. Germline CDR1 and CDR2: LNHDA and SQIVND (reference sequence). The DNA of the CDR3 is TGTGCCAGTAGTCAGACGCTCCCGGGATCACCTCAAGAGACCCAGTACTTC. This translates into CASSQTLPGSPQETQYF.

The chain uses TRBV4-2 and TRBJ1-5; the D gene is possibly TRBD1 (5 bases). Deletions cut 5 bases from V and 0 bases from J, with 8 bases between. The CDR3 extends over 14 amino acids. Germline-derived CDR1 and CDR2 are LGHNA and YNFKEQ. The CDR3 coding sequence is TGTGCCAGCAGCAGACAGTATAGCAATCAGCCCCAGCATTTT. As protein: CASSRQYSNQPQHF.

CDR3 sequence: CASSPRGLPKQDTQYF. The DNA of the CDR3 is TGTGCCAGCAGCCCTCGAGGTTTACCTAAACAAGATACGCAGTATTTT. The gene calls are TRBV7-2 and TRBJ2-3; D gene unclear. The CDR3 length is 16 residues. Trimming left V 5 bases short and J 5 bases short, with 20 bases between. Germline values: CDR1 SGHTA, CDR2 FQGNSA.

This clonotype was detected ten times or more. The chain employs TRBV12-3 or TRBV12-4 and TRBJ2-1; D remains unclear. The CDR3 contains 13 residues. Trimming pared 3 bases from V and 7 bases from J, leaving 10 bases between. The CDR3 DNA follows: TGTGCCAGCAGTTTCTCTTCGGCTAATGAGCAGTTCTTC. Translated: CASSFSSANEQFF.

This clonotype appeared many times. The genes are TRBV6-1 and TRBJ1-4; 9 nucleotides match TRBD1. V shed 5 bases, J shed 8 bases, and the junction held 6 bases outside the gene matches. The CDR3 extends over 14 amino acids. Germline V gene sequence: CDR1 MNHNS, CDR2 SASEGT. CDR3 in amino acids: CASSLTGGWEKLFF. The CDR3 nucleotides read TGTGCCAGCAGTTTAACAGGGGGCTGGGAAAAACTGTTTTTT.

In nucleotides, the CDR3 is TGTGCCAGCAGTGACAGGGAGTCGTCACCCCTCCACTTT. It codes for CASSDRESSPLHF. This chain links TRBV25-1 with TRBJ1-6; weak D call: TRBD1 (5 bases). The CDR3 consists of 13 residues. CDR1 is MGHDK and CDR2 is SYGVNS in the germline V gene. Trimming removed 3 bases at V and 10 bases at J, with 10 bases between.

The V call is TRBV9, the J call TRBJ1-5; 10 bases line up with TRBD1. This CDR3 has 15 amino acids. V gave up 7 bases and J gave up 7 bases; unmatched junction bases: 11. The V gene's germline CDR1 is SGDLS and CDR2 YYNGEE. The chain's CDR3 is CASVPRDRGGQPQHF. Here the CDR3 DNA reads TGTGCCAGCGTCCCTAGGGACAGGGGTGGCCAGCCCCAGCATTTT.

This clonotype was picked up many times. V is TRBV5-1 and J is TRBJ2-3; D is unresolved. V dropped 0 bases and J dropped 6 bases, with 5 bases sitting between them. The CDR3 has 12 residues. The V gene's germline CDR1 is SGHRS and CDR2 YFSETQ. The CDR3 DNA is TGCGCCAGCAGCTTGGAGGGCGATACGCAGTATTTT. Protein sequence: CASSLEGDTQYF.

The chain uses TRBV20-1 and TRBJ2-5, with 9 bases aligning to TRBD2. After removal of 6 bases from V and 0 bases from J, the junction contained 17 bases not matched to a gene. Germline V CDR1 and CDR2: DFQATT, SNEGSKA (reference sequence). This CDR3 is built from 18 residues. CDR3 sequence: CSASSQASGGTDQETQYF. CDR3 sequence (DNA): TGCAGTGCCAGCAGCCAAGCCAGCGGGGGGACCGACCAAGAGACCCAGTACTTC.

There are many counts of this clonotype. The V and J genes are TRBV5-8 and TRBJ2-7, with 8 bases aligning to TRBD1. The CDR3 spans 14 residues. Germline CDR1 SGHTS, CDR2 YDEGEE. After removal of 4 bases from V and 5 bases from J, the junction contained 8 bases not matched to a gene. The CDR3 bases are TGTGCCAGCAGCATAGACAGGGGAAGCAACGAGCAGTACTTC. Its translation is CASSIDRGSNEQYF.

This clonotype was seen repeatedly, ten times or more. The chain carries TRBV5-1 and TRBJ2-5; 9 nucleotides agree with TRBD2. There are 16 residues in the CDR3. After removal of 4 bases from V and 4 bases from J, the junction contained 11 bases not matched to a gene. Germline V lookup: CDR1 SGHRS, CDR2 YFSETQ. CDR3 DNA: TGCGCCAGCAGCCCCTTGTTAGCGGGAGAAGGAGAGACCCAGTACTTC. Translation gives CASSPLLAGEGETQYF.

This clonotype was seen many times. CDR3 sequence reads: CASSSIRGDRRGSTDTQYF. In DNA form, the CDR3 reads TGTGCCAGCAGCTCCATCAGGGGTGATAGGAGGGGGAGCACAGATACGCAGTATTTT. The V call is TRBV7-9, the J call TRBJ2-3; D assignment may be TRBD1 or TRBD2 (6 bases each). Germline CDR1 and CDR2: SEHNR and FQNEAQ (reference sequence). The CDR3 length is 19 residues. The germline V and J ends were trimmed by 4 bases and 0 bases, with 23 bases remaining between them.

The sample holds many counts of this clonotype. The CDR3 sequence: CASGSPEEGYTF. The DNA of the CDR3 is TGTGCCAGTGGATCGCCGGAGGAAGGCTACACCTTC. The chain recombines TRBV12-3 or TRBV12-4 with TRBJ1-2, with unresolved D. The length of the CDR3 is 12 residues. Trimming cost V 9 bases and J 8 bases, with 16 bases left between them.

This chain joins TRBV10-1 and TRBJ1-5; D uncertain. The germline gives CDR1 WNHNN, CDR2 SYGVQD (reference sequence). The V end was cut by 3 bases, the J end by 2 bases, with 5 bases between. The CDR3 extends over 13 amino acids. The DNA for the CDR3 is TGCGCCAGCAGTGATGTAGGCAATCAGCCCCAGCATTTT. It translates to CASSDVGNQPQHF.

CDR3 DNA sequence: TGTGCCACCAGCTTAGGTAGTATTTGGAATGGCTACACCTTC. The encoded protein is CATSLGSIWNGYTF. The chain joins TRBV24-1 to TRBJ1-2; D is unresolved. V lost 7 bases, J lost 6 bases, and 17 bases lay in between. The CDR3 length is 14 residues. Germline loops: CDR1 KGHDR, CDR2 SFDVKD.

There are many counts of this clonotype. The chain is built from TRBV7-9 and TRBJ1-3; possibly TRBD1 for D (5 bases). CDR1 is SEHNR, CDR2 FQNEAQ, per germline (reference sequence). The CDR3 consists of 15 residues. V lost 5 bases and J 0 bases, leaving 11 bases between the germline ends. CDR3 region: CASSPWTSSGNTIYF. CDR3 DNA: TGTGCCAGCAGCCCATGGACAAGCTCTGGAAACACCATATATTTT.

This clonotype was observed many times. The chain joins TRBV6-2 or TRBV6-3 to TRBJ1-1; possible D gene TRBD1, 6 bases. CDR3 length equals 15 residues. V was clipped by 4 bases and J by 5 bases, with 17 bases between them. The germline V gene encodes CDR1 MNHEY and CDR2 SVGEGT. CDR3 DNA: TGTGCCAGCAGTTGGGGCACAGGGTTTAGTACTGAAGCTTTCTTT. The encoded protein is CASSWGTGFSTEAFF.

The V call is TRBV2, the J call TRBJ2-1; D perhaps matches TRBD1 (6 bases). Per germline, CDR1 SNHLY and CDR2 FYNNEI. V dropped 6 bases and J dropped 9 bases, with 18 bases sitting between them. The CDR3 extends over 14 amino acids. The CDR3 loop is CASRRQDIQGEQFF. In DNA form, the CDR3 reads TGTGCCAGCAGAAGACAGGATATCCAGGGTGAGCAGTTCTTC.

The chain couples TRBV7-2 to TRBJ2-7, with D perhaps matching TRBD2 (6 bases). Trimming removed 5 bases at V and 2 bases at J, with 16 bases between. The CDR3 length is 15 residues. Germline V gene lookup returns CDR1 SGHTA and CDR2 FQGNSA. The CDR3 here is CASSHRGDGPYEQYF. For the CDR3, the DNA is TGTGCCAGCAGCCATCGCGGGGATGGCCCCTACGAGCAGTACTTC.

V gene TRBV5-1 combines with J gene TRBJ2-7; no definite D call. Germline CDR1 and CDR2: SGHRS and YFSETQ. The CDR3 spans 14 residues. Trimming removed 1 base at V and 6 bases at J, with 14 bases between. The CDR3 loop reads CASSLSFHPTEQYF. Written as DNA, the CDR3 is TGCGCCAGCAGCTTGTCCTTTCACCCCACCGAGCAGTACTTC.

This clonotype has ten or more counts. The chain uses TRBV6-5 and TRBJ1-1; 7 positions match TRBD1. CDR3 length equals 16 residues. The J segment lost 0 bases and the V segment lost 2 bases, leaving 6 bases of the junction unmatched. Per germline, CDR1 MNHEY and CDR2 SVGAGI. Here the CDR3 reads CASSYGRQGMNTEAFF. The CDR3 DNA is TGTGCCAGCAGTTACGGACGACAGGGAATGAACACTGAAGCTTTCTTT.

The V and J genes are TRBV5-5 and TRBJ2-3; no clear D gene. This CDR3 comprises 16 residues. Between the trimmed V and J ends, which lost 4 bases and 6 bases, there was a span of 21 bases. Germline loops: CDR1 SGHKS, CDR2 YYEKEE (reference sequence). DNA of the CDR3: TGTGCCAGCAGCCCACCCACTCCTGGCATGGGTGATACGCAGTATTTT. It encodes CASSPPTPGMGDTQYF.

This clonotype was picked up many times. V usage is TRBV5-6 and J usage is TRBJ1-1; the D is unclear. From germline, CDR1 is SGHDT and CDR2 YYEEEE. CDR3 length: 14 residues. The V gene lost 3 bases and the J gene lost 5 bases, with 14 bases spanning the gap. The CDR3 here is CASSSLRELTEAFF. The CDR3 DNA reads TGTGCCAGCAGCTCCCTCCGGGAGCTGACTGAAGCTTTCTTT.